This T cell receptor (beta chain) was retrieved from a study of early T cells in non-severe SARS-CoV-2 infection. TCRdb recomputed calls from the 5' RACE reads with MiXCR, one row per CDR3 protein. This table has around 100,000 distinct CDR3 sequences, roughly 15% appearing once. V gave up 9 bases and J gave up 4 bases, with 15 bases separating them. CDR1 is SNHLY and CDR2 is FYNNEI in the germline V gene. The length of the CDR3 is 13 residues. Sequencing was done on a sample of whole blood. This clonotype was sampled from an adult who was a healthcare worker with PCR-confirmed SARS-CoV-2 infection or an uninfected control (not recorded which). The rearrangement joins TRBV2 to TRBJ1-2, with D uncertain. The CDR3 sequence: CARRYPDGYGYTF. The CDR3, as DNA: TGTGCCAGACGTTACCCGGACGGCTATGGCTACACCTTC.